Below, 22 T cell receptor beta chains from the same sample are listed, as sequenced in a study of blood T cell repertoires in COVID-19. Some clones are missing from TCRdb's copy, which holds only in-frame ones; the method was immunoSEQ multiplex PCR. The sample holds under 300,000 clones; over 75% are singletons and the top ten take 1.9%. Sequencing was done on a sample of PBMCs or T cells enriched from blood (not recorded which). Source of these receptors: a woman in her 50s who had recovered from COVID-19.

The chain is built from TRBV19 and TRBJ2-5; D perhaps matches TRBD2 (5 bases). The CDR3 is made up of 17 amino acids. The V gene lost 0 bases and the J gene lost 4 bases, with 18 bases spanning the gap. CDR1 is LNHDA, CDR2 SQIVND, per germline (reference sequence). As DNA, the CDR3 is TGTGCCAGTAGTATAGATGGTAGCAGCGGCCATGGAGAGACCCAGTACTTC. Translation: CASSIDGSSGHGETQYF.

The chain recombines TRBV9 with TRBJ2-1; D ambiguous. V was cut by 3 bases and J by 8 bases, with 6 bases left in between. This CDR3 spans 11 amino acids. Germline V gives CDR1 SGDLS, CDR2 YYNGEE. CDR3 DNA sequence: TGTGCCAGCAGCGCTAGGTATGAGCAGTTCTTC. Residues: CASSARYEQFF.

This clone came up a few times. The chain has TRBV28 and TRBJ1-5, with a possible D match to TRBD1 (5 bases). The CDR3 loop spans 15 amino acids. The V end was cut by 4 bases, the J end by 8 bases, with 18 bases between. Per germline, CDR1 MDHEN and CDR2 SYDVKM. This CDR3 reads CASSSPPGGIEPQHF. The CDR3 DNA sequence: TGTGCCAGCAGTTCGCCCCCGGGGGGGATAGAGCCCCAGCATTTT.

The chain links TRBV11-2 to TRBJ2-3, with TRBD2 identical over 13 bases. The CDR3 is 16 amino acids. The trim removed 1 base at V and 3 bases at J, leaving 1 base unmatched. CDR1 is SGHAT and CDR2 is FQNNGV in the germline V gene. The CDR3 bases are TGTGCCAGCAGCTTAGGGACTAGCGGGAGAACAGATACGCAGTATTTT. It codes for CASSLGTSGRTDTQYF.

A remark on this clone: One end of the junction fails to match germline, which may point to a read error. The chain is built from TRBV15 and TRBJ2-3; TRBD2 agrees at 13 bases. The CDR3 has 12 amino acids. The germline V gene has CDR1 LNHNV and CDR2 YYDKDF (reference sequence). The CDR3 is CATSRDGTSGAF. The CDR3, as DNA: TGTGCCACCAGCAGAGATGGGACTAGCGGGGCTTTT.

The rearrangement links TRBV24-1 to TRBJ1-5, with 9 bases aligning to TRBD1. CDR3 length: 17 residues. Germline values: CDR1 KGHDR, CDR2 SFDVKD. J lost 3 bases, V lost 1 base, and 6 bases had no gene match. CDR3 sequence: CATSDFRQGGSNQPQHF. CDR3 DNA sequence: TGTGCCACCAGTGATTTTCGACAGGGGGGCTCCAATCAGCCCCAGCATTTT.

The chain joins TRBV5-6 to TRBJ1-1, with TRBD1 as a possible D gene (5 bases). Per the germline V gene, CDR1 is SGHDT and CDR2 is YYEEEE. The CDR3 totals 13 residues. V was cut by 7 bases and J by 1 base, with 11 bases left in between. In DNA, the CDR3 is TGTGCCAGCTTAGCGGGGGAGAACACTGAAGCTTTCTTT. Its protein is CASLAGENTEAFF.

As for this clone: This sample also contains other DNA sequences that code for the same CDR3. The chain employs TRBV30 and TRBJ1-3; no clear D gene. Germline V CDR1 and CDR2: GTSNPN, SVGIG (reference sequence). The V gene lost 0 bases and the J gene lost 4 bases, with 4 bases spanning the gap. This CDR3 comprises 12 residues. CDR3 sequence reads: CAWSVRGNTIYF. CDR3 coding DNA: TGTGCCTGGAGTGTTCGGGGAAACACCATATATTTT. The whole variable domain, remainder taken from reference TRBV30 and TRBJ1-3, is SQTIHQWPATLVQPVGSPLSLECTVEGTSNPNLYWYRQAAGRGLQLLFYSVGIGQISSEVPQNLSASRPQDRQFILSSKKLLLSDSGFYLCAWSVRGNTIYFGEGSWLTVV.

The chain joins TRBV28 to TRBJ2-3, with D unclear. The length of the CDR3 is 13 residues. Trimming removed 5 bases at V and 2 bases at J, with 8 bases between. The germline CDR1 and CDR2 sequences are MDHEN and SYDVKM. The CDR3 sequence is CASSRVLTDTQYF. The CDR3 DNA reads TGTGCCAGCAGTAGAGTTCTCACAGATACGCAGTATTTT. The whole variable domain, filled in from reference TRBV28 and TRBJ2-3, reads DVKVTQSSRYLVKRTGEKVFLECVQDMDHENMFWYRQDPGLGLRLIYFSYDVKMKEKGDIPEGYSVSREKKERFSLILESASTNQTSMYLCASSRVLTDTQYFGPGTRLTVL.

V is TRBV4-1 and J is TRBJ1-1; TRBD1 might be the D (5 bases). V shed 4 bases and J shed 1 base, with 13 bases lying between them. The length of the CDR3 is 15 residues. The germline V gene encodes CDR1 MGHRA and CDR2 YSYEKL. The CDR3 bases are TGCGCCAGCAGCCCCTTGGGGGGAAAGAACACTGAAGCTTTCTTT. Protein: CASSPLGGKNTEAFF.

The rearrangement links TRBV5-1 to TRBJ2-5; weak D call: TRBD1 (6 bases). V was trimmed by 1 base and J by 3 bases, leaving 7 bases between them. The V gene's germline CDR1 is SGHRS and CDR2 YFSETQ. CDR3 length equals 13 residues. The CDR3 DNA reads TGCGCCAGCAGCTTGCAGGGGAAAGAGACCCAGTACTTC. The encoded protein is CASSLQGKETQYF.

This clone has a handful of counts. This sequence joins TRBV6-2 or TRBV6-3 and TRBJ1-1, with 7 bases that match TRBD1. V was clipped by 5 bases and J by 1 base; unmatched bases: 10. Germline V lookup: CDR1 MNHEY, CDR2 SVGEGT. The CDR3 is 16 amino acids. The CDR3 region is CASSNRDRYQNTEAFF. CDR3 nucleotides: TGTGCCAGCAGTAACCGGGACAGATATCAGAACACTGAAGCTTTCTTT.

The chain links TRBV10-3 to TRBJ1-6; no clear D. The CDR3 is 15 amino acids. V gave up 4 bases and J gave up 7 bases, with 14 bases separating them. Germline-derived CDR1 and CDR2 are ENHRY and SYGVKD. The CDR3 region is CAISVMREGNSPLHF. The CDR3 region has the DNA TGTGCCATCAGTGTAATGAGGGAAGGGAATTCACCCCTCCACTTT.

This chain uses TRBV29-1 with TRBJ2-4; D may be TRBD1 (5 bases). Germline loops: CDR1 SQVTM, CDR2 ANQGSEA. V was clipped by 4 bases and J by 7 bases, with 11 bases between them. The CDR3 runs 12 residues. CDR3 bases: TGCAGCGTTGTCCAGGGCGCGAACATTCAGTACTTC. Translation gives CSVVQGANIQYF.

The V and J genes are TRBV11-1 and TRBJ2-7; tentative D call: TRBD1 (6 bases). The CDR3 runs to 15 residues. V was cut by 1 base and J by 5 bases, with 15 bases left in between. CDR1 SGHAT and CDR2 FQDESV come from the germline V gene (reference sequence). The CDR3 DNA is TGTGCCAGCAGCTTAGGAGTACAGGGATTCGACGAGCAGTACTTC. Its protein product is CASSLGVQGFDEQYF.

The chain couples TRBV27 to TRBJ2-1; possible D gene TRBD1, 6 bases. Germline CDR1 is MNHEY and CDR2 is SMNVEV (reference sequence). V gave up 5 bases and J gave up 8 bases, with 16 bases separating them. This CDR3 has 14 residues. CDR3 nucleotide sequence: TGTGCCAGCAGTGAAACTGCGGCAGGGGATGAGCAGTTCTTC. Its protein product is CASSETAAGDEQFF.

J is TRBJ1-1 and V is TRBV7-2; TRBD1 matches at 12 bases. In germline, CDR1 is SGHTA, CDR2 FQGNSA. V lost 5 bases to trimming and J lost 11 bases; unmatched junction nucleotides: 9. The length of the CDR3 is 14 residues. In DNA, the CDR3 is TGTGCCAGCAGCCAAGGGGGGACAGGGGGCAGGGCTTTCTTT. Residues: CASSQGGTGGRAFF.

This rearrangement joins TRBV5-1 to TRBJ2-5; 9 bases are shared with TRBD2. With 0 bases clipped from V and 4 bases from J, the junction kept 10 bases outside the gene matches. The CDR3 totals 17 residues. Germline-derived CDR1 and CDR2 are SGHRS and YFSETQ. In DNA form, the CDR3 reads TGCGCCAGCAGCTTGGTCGGGGCGGGAGGGCCAGCAGAGACCCAGTACTTC. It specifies CASSLVGAGGPAETQYF.

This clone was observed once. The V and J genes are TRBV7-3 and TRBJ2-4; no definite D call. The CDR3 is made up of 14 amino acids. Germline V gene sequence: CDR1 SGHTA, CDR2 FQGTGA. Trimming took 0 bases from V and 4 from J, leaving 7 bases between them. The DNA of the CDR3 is TGTGCCAGCAGCTTAACAACTGAAAAAAACATTCAGTACTTC. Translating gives CASSLTTEKNIQYF.

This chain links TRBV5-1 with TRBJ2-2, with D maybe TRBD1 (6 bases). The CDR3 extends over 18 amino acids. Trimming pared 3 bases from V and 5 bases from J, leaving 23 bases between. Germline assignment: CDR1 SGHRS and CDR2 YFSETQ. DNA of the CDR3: TGCGCCAGCAGCTGGAGGTGGGTGTCAGGGGCCCGGACCGGGGAGCTGTTTTTT. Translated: CASSWRWVSGARTGELFF.

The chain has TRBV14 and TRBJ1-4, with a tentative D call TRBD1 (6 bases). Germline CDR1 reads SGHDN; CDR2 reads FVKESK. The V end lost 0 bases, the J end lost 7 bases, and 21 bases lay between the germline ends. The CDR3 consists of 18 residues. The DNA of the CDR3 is TGTGCCAGCAGCCAAGATTGGGGCAGGGGAACATTCCGTGAAAAACTGTTTTTT. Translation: CASSQDWGRGTFREKLFF.

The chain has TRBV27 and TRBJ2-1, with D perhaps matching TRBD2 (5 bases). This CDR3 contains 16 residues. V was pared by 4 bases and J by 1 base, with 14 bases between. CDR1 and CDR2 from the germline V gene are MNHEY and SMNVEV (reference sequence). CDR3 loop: CASSSRGGSSYNEQFF. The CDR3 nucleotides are TGTGCCAGCAGTTCCCGTGGTGGGAGTTCCTACAATGAGCAGTTCTTC.